These 23 T cell receptor beta chains were sequenced from one sample in a study of CD8 T cells in Susac syndrome. A quantity of roughly 0.5 to 1 ug RNA underwent reverse transcription using random hexamers. TCRdb recomputed calls from the immunoSEQ multiplex PCR reads with MiXCR, one row per CDR3 protein. The sample shows around 79,000 distinct CDR3 sequences, approximately 95% of them seen only once. The sequencing input was CD8+ T cells from PBMCs. These receptors were taken from a human donor with Susac syndrome.

The table lists this clonotype with a few counts. This rearrangement joins TRBV11-2 to TRBJ2-7; 10 nucleotides align to TRBD1. The CDR3 loop spans 14 amino acids. The germline CDR1 and CDR2 sequences are SGHAT and FQNNGV. Trimming at V came to 5 bases and at J to 6 bases, leaving 7 bases not matched to a gene. The CDR3 sequence is CASSHPGQGIEQYF. CDR3 in DNA: TGTGCCAGCAGCCACCCGGGACAGGGGATCGAGCAGTACTTC.

The V gene is TRBV27, the J gene TRBJ1-2; TRBD1 is a possible D gene (5 bases). The CDR3 runs to 15 residues. The ends were cut back, 3 bases at V and 4 bases at J, with 15 bases in the middle. Germline CDR1 reads MNHEY; CDR2 reads SMNVEV (reference sequence). The CDR3 protein is CASSLQSGRPYGYTF. The CDR3 bases are TGTGCCAGCAGTTTGCAGTCAGGGCGCCCCTATGGCTACACCTTC.

The chain links TRBV20-1 to TRBJ2-7; D not resolved. The CDR3 runs to 13 residues. Trimming shortened V by 0 bases and J by 3 bases, and 9 bases separated the two germline ends. CDR1 and CDR2 from the germline V gene are DFQATT and SNEGSKA (reference sequence). As DNA, the CDR3 is TGCAGTGCTAGAGATAGGTACAGCTACGAGCAGTACTTC. This translates into CSARDRYSYEQYF.

The chain joins TRBV15 to TRBJ2-2; TRBD1 matches 9 bases. V was pared by 5 bases and J by 3 bases, with 4 bases of the junction left unmatched. CDR1 is LNHNV and CDR2 is YYDKDF in the germline V gene (reference sequence). The CDR3 covers 15 residues. In DNA form, the CDR3 reads TGTGCCACCAGCTGGACAGGGGCGTACACCGGGGAGCTGTTTTTT. This gives the protein CATSWTGAYTGELFF. The whole variable domain, remainder taken from reference TRBV15 and TRBJ2-2, is DAMVIQNPRYQVTQFGKPVTLSCSQTLNHNVMYWYQQKSSQAPKLLFHYYDKDFNNEADTPDNFQSRRPNTSFCFLDIRSPGLGDTAMYLCATSWTGAYTGELFFGEGSRLTVL.

The genes are TRBV24-1 and TRBJ2-5; D gene ambiguous. V was shortened by 2 bases and J by 4 bases, with 4 bases between the two germline ends. Looked up from germline, CDR1 is KGHDR and CDR2 is SFDVKD. The CDR3 contains 12 residues. The CDR3 here is CATSDSGETQYF. DNA of the CDR3: TGTGCCACCAGTGATTCAGGAGAGACCCAGTACTTC.

The chain employs TRBV28 and TRBJ1-1, with D possibly being TRBD1 (5 bases). The V end was cut by 5 bases, the J end by 4 bases, with 26 bases between. The CDR3 has 18 residues. Germline CDR1 MDHEN, CDR2 SYDVKM. DNA of the CDR3: TGTGCCAGCAGTCTAACAATTCAATTCGGGGACCTTGGCACTGAAGCTTTCTTT. Protein product: CASSLTIQFGDLGTEAFF.

The chain uses TRBV20-1 and TRBJ2-7; D not resolved. V was cut by 0 bases and J by 3 bases, with 6 bases left in between. Germline loops: CDR1 DFQATT, CDR2 SNEGSKA (reference sequence). The CDR3 is made up of 12 amino acids. For the CDR3, the DNA is TGCAGTGCTAGAGATCCACGCTACGAGCAGTACTTC. This sequence encodes CSARDPRYEQYF.

The chain carries TRBV28 and TRBJ1-5; D might be TRBD1 (5 bases). Germline loops: CDR1 MDHEN, CDR2 SYDVKM. This CDR3 spans 16 amino acids. V lost 3 bases and J 1 base, leaving 13 bases between the germline ends. CDR3 nucleotides: TGTGCCAGCAGTTTCCCGGGGGATGTGAGCAATCAGCCCCAGCATTTT. It codes for CASSFPGDVSNQPQHF. The full variable domain, its missing parts supplied by reference TRBV28 and TRBJ1-5, is DVKVTQSSRYLVKRTGEKVFLECVQDMDHENMFWYRQDPGLGLRLIYFSYDVKMKEKGDIPEGYSVSREKKERFSLILESASTNQTSMYLCASSFPGDVSNQPQHFGDGTRLSIL.

This sequence joins TRBV20-1 and TRBJ2-7; D remains unclear. Deletions cut 2 bases from V and 2 bases from J, with 13 bases between. Germline V CDR1 and CDR2: DFQATT, SNEGSKA (reference sequence). The CDR3 loop spans 14 amino acids. The CDR3 nucleotides are TGCAGTGCTAGACCTCGGGCCAGCGCCTACGAGCAGTACTTC. As protein: CSARPRASAYEQYF.

V is TRBV4-1 and J is TRBJ2-2; 7 bases map to TRBD2. V dropped 1 base and J dropped 5; count of bases not matched to a gene: 1. This CDR3 spans 14 amino acids. CDR1 is MGHRA, CDR2 YSYEKL, per germline. DNA for the CDR3: TGCGCCAGCAGCCAAGGGGGGGGAACCGGGGAGCTGTTTTTT. Encoded protein: CASSQGGGTGELFF.

This clonotype was counted once. This sequence joins TRBV4-2 and TRBJ2-3; tentatively, D is TRBD2 (6 bases). V lost 1 base and J lost 2, with 13 bases in between. Germline V gives CDR1 LGHNA, CDR2 YNFKEQ. There are 16 residues in the CDR3. The CDR3 loop is CASSQAASVNTDTQYF. The CDR3 DNA is TGTGCCAGCAGCCAAGCCGCTAGCGTGAACACAGATACGCAGTATTTT.

V usage is TRBV3-1 and J usage is TRBJ2-3; TRBD2 is a possible D gene (6 bases). The V gene's germline CDR1 is LGHDT and CDR2 YNNKEL (reference sequence). V was trimmed by 0 bases and J by 5 bases, leaving 18 bases between them. The CDR3 spans 17 residues. The CDR3 loop reads CASSQDGGKGMEDTQYF. The CDR3 DNA is TGTGCCAGCAGCCAAGACGGAGGGAAGGGAATGGAAGATACGCAGTATTTT.

This clonotype appeared a single time. The chain couples TRBV6-1 to TRBJ2-1; D tentatively reads TRBD1 or TRBD2 (7 bases each). Germline V gives CDR1 MNHNS, CDR2 SASEGT. Trimming shortened V by 11 bases and J by 4 bases, and 18 bases separated the two germline ends. This CDR3 is 14 amino acids long. CDR3 region: CAGSGGAEYNEQFF. CDR3 coding DNA: TGTGCCGGCTCAGGGGGGGCGGAGTACAATGAGCAGTTCTTC.

This chain connects TRBV3-1 to TRBJ2-3; D gene uncertain. V lost 2 bases to trimming and J lost 2 bases, with 8 bases between them. This CDR3 region has 14 residues. CDR1 is LGHDT, CDR2 YNNKEL, per germline (reference sequence). In nucleotides, the CDR3 is TGTGCCAGCAGCCAAACGCGTTACACAGATACGCAGTATTTT. Residues: CASSQTRYTDTQYF.

This rearrangement joins TRBV20-1 to TRBJ2-7; 12 nucleotides match TRBD2. V gave up 6 bases and J gave up 0 bases; unmatched junction bases: 9. The germline V gene encodes CDR1 DFQATT and CDR2 SNEGSKA (reference sequence). The CDR3 contains 16 residues. CDR3 sequence: CSAPGLAGLASYEQYF. The CDR3 DNA is TGCAGTGCCCCTGGACTAGCGGGGTTGGCCTCCTACGAGCAGTACTTC.

The chain uses TRBV7-9 and TRBJ2-4, with 8 bases matching TRBD2. Germline V gene sequence: CDR1 SEHNR, CDR2 FQNEAQ (reference sequence). V lost 4 bases to trimming and J lost 8 bases; unmatched junction nucleotides: 13. This CDR3 contains 16 residues. DNA of the CDR3: TGTGCCAGCAGCTCGACCCCGAGCGGGGGTTGGGACATTCAGTACTTC. Its translation is CASSSTPSGGWDIQYF.

The chain has TRBV27 and TRBJ2-3; 14 bases are a match to TRBD2. The trim removed 5 bases at V and 0 bases at J, leaving 10 bases unmatched. Germline-derived CDR1 and CDR2 are MNHEY and SMNVEV (reference sequence). The CDR3 totals 19 residues. The CDR3 here is CASSPQTSGGDESTDTQYF. In DNA form, the CDR3 reads TGTGCCAGCAGTCCCCAGACTAGCGGGGGGGATGAAAGCACAGATACGCAGTATTTT.

The rearrangement links TRBV6-5 to TRBJ1-1; perhaps TRBD1 as D (5 bases). The CDR3 length is 13 residues. Germline CDR1 is MNHEY and CDR2 is SVGAGI. V shed 0 bases and J shed 13 bases, with 15 bases lying between them. CDR3: CASSYSTGGKLFF. CDR3 nucleotide sequence: TGTGCCAGCAGTTACTCGACGGGGGGGAAGCTTTTCTTT.

The chain combines TRBV29-1 with TRBJ2-3; 11 bases are a match to TRBD1. V lost 4 bases, J lost 4 bases, and 4 bases stayed unmatched. Germline lookup yields CDR1 SQVTM and CDR2 ANQGSEA. The length of the CDR3 is 14 residues. The CDR3 here is CSVGGQGAPDTQYF. The CDR3 DNA reads TGCAGCGTTGGCGGACAGGGGGCCCCAGATACGCAGTATTTT.

The chain employs TRBV6-6 and TRBJ2-1; TRBD1 aligns across 8 bases. CDR1 is MNHNY and CDR2 is SVGAGI in the germline V gene (reference sequence). V shed 2 bases and J 7 bases; nucleotides not matched to a gene: 10. This CDR3 has 16 residues. CDR3 region: CASSYPKTGERNEQFF. The CDR3 DNA reads TGTGCCAGCAGTTACCCGAAGACAGGGGAAAGGAATGAGCAGTTCTTC.

V and J are TRBV20-1 and TRBJ1-6, with 10 bases aligning to TRBD1. This CDR3 region has 13 residues. Germline V CDR1 and CDR2: DFQATT, SNEGSKA (reference sequence). With 6 bases clipped from V and 7 bases from J, the junction kept 3 bases outside the gene matches. CDR3 DNA sequence: TGCAGTGCCTGGACAGGGGGGAATTCACCCCTCCACTTT. Its translation: CSAWTGGNSPLHF.

This clonotype occurred once. The rearrangement links TRBV5-1 to TRBJ2-5; either TRBD1 or TRBD2 may fit D (5 bases each). CDR3 length equals 15 residues. Trimming left V 0 bases short and J 0 bases short, with 9 bases between. Germline CDR1 and CDR2: SGHRS and YFSETQ. CDR3 region: CASSLEGTNQETQYF. Written as DNA, the CDR3 is TGCGCCAGCAGCTTGGAGGGGACCAACCAAGAGACCCAGTACTTC.

V gene TRBV20-1 combines with J gene TRBJ2-2; no definite D call. This CDR3 is 14 amino acids long. V was shortened by 1 base and J by 13 bases, with 19 bases between the two germline ends. Germline V gives CDR1 DFQATT, CDR2 SNEGSKA (reference sequence). CDR3 nucleotides: TGCAGTGCTAGAGGGCAGTGGAGCCCGCCTACGCTGTTTTTT. Translating gives CSARGQWSPPTLFF.